This section outlines one T cell receptor beta chain sequence together with its context. This sample stems from a study of control samples from healthy donors and cancer patients. Libraries were prepared by immunoSEQ multiplex PCR; TCRdb keeps only in-frame clonotypes and omits some of them. The sample has roughly 120,000 clones; approximately 91% are singletons. V was clipped by 5 bases and J by 7 bases; unmatched bases: 1. This CDR3 spans 11 amino acids. The V gene's germline CDR1 is DFQATT and CDR2 SNEGSKA (reference sequence). This TCR was sampled from a woman between 18 and 29 years old in good health. Material for sequencing was blood. The chain carries TRBV20-1 and TRBJ2-1, with TRBD2 identical over 8 bases. Written as DNA, the CDR3 is TGCAGTGCTTTAGCGGGAAATGAGCAGTTCTTC. As protein: CSALAGNEQFF.